The 11 T cell receptor beta chains below all came from one sample that was sequenced in a study of blood T cell repertoires in COVID-19. Method: immunoSEQ multiplex PCR; TCRdb's copy keeps in-frame clones and lacks some. The sample carries about 220,000 clones, roughly 90% recorded once. What was sequenced was PBMCs or T cells enriched from blood (not recorded which). The receptors were gathered from a man aged 25 to 40 who had been exposed to COVID-19.

V gene TRBV5-1 combines with J gene TRBJ1-1; 7 bases are a match to TRBD1. Germline loops: CDR1 SGHRS, CDR2 YFSETQ. The trim removed 4 bases at V and 4 bases at J, leaving 10 bases unmatched. This CDR3 region has 15 residues. CDR3 in DNA: TGCGCCAGCAGCCCGACGACAGGGTTGGGCACTGAAGCTTTCTTT. This gives the protein CASSPTTGLGTEAFF.

Worth noting for this clone: Other DNA sequences within the sample encode an identical CDR3. The chain recombines TRBV20-1 with TRBJ1-2; D unresolved. V was pared by 3 bases and J by 5 bases, with 7 bases between. Germline V gene sequence: CDR1 DFQATT, CDR2 SNEGSKA (reference sequence). The CDR3 has 11 amino acids. The CDR3, as DNA: TGCAGTGCTAGGCAGAATTATGGCTACACCTTC. It yields the protein CSARQNYGYTF.

The J gene is TRBJ2-7, the V gene TRBV2; 8 nucleotides match TRBD2. Trimming at V came to 7 bases and at J to 7 bases, leaving 9 bases not matched to a gene. Germline V gives CDR1 SNHLY, CDR2 FYNNEI. CDR3 length: 13 residues. This chain's CDR3 is CASTREGRGEQYF. The CDR3 DNA follows: TGTGCCAGCACCCGGGAGGGCCGGGGTGAGCAGTACTTC.

The chain uses TRBV7-8 and TRBJ1-1, with D possibly matching TRBD1 (5 bases). V was cut by 1 base and J by 7 bases, with 10 bases left in between. The germline CDR1 and CDR2 sequences are SGHVS and FQNEAQ. The CDR3 consists of 13 residues. This CDR3 is CASSLVGPFEAFF. Here the CDR3 DNA reads TGTGCCAGCAGCTTAGTGGGGCCTTTTGAAGCTTTCTTT.

The chain recombines TRBV6-5 with TRBJ2-2; D remains ambiguous. CDR3 length equals 14 residues. From germline, CDR1 is MNHEY and CDR2 SVGAGI. Deletions cut 4 bases from V and 4 bases from J, with 10 bases between. The CDR3 is CASSFWRGTGELFF. CDR3 coding DNA: TGTGCCAGCAGTTTTTGGCGAGGCACCGGGGAGCTGTTTTTT.

DNA for the CDR3: TGTGCCTGGAGTGTACTAGGGAGTACGGGTTCACCCCTCCACTTT. It codes for CAWSVLGSTGSPLHF. The chain recombines TRBV30 with TRBJ1-6; D gene uncertain. The germline CDR1 and CDR2 sequences are GTSNPN and SVGIG (reference sequence). The V and J ends lost 0 bases and 9 bases respectively, with 15 bases between them. The CDR3 loop spans 15 amino acids.

CDR3 DNA: TGTGCCAGCAGCTCCATCGGGACTAGCGGGGACTATGAGCAGTTCTTC. It encodes CASSSIGTSGDYEQFF. The rearrangement uses TRBV11-2 and TRBJ2-1; 13 bases map to TRBD2. This CDR3 is built from 16 residues. The V segment lost 4 bases and the J segment 8 bases; nucleotides outside the gene matches: 8. The germline V gene encodes CDR1 SGHAT and CDR2 FQNNGV.

This chain uses TRBV6-5 with TRBJ1-1; 8 bases map to TRBD1. The CDR3 spans 14 residues. Unmatched junction bases numbered 3, after V lost 6 bases and J lost 0 bases. Germline CDR1 and CDR2: MNHEY and SVGAGI. CDR3 sequence: CASRVGQVNTEAFF. The CDR3 coding sequence is TGTGCCAGCAGGGTGGGACAGGTGAACACTGAAGCTTTCTTT.

The rearrangement joins TRBV3-1 (or the pseudogene TRBV3-2) to TRBJ2-1; 9 bases line up with TRBD2. The trim removed 2 bases at V and 7 bases at J, leaving 9 bases unmatched. CDR3 size: 16 residues. CDR1 and CDR2 from the germline V gene are LGHDT and YNNKEL (reference sequence). CDR3 sequence reads: CASSQQGTSMGNEQFF. The CDR3, as DNA: TGTGCCAGCAGCCAACAAGGGACTAGCATGGGGAATGAGCAGTTCTTC.

The V and J genes are TRBV7-2 and TRBJ2-7; D ambiguous. V dropped 1 base and J dropped 5 bases, with 9 bases sitting between them. CDR1 is SGHTA, CDR2 FQGNSA, per germline. The CDR3 loop spans 13 amino acids. DNA of the CDR3: TGTGCCAGCAGCTTAGAGTACAGCAACGAGCAGTACTTC. Amino acid sequence: CASSLEYSNEQYF.

The chain combines TRBV11-1 with TRBJ2-5; tentative D call: TRBD2 (6 bases). From germline, CDR1 is SGHAT and CDR2 FQDESV (reference sequence). V lost 3 bases to trimming and J lost 4 bases, with 9 bases between them. This CDR3 has 13 amino acids. The CDR3 sequence: CASSFTSPETQYF. The DNA of the CDR3 is TGTGCCAGCAGCTTCACTAGCCCAGAGACCCAGTACTTC.